Presented here are 10 T cell receptor beta chains from one specimen sequenced in a study of beta chain features in type 1 diabetes. For these receptors, no antigen is known. Expressed TCRB transcripts were sequenced after all isolated RNA was converted to cDNA. Sequenced by immunoSEQ multiplex PCR; TCRdb stores in-frame clones only, minus some. Here the sample spans over 55,000 clones, roughly half being singletons. Findings and caveats of the study: In every one of the four CD4+ subsets, TCRB CDR3s were moderately but significantly shorter in Type 1 diabetes patients.

The sequenced sample was Tregs from blood. All receptors come from a woman aged 35 to 49 with type 1 diabetes.

The chain is built from TRBV18 and TRBJ1-1, with D possibly matching TRBD1 (6 bases). With 2 bases removed from V and 6 bases from J, the gap between germline ends came to 16 bases. This CDR3 is built from 15 residues. Germline V gene data show CDR1 as KGHSH and CDR2 as LQKENI. The CDR3 nucleotides are TGTGCCAGCTCACCAGGGCAGGGGTTTTCATCTGAAGCTTTCTTT. Protein product: CASSPGQGFSSEAFF.

This clone has more than one count but fewer than ten. The chain recombines TRBV30 with TRBJ1-2, with 9 bases aligning to TRBD1. Germline trimming cut 0 bases from V and 4 bases from J; bases unmatched to any gene: 6. CDR3 size: 15 residues. Germline CDR1 and CDR2: GTSNPN and SVGIG (reference sequence). The CDR3 bases are TGTGCCTGGAGTGTAAAGGACAGGGGAACCTATGGCTACACCTTC. It codes for CAWSVKDRGTYGYTF.

The chain uses TRBV6-1 and TRBJ1-2; tentative D call: TRBD1 (5 bases). V was clipped by 1 base and J by 6 bases, with 12 bases between them. The length of the CDR3 is 14 residues. Germline V CDR1 and CDR2: MNHNS, SASEGT. Here the CDR3 DNA reads TGTGCCAGCAGTGAAGGTTCAGGGCCAAATGGCTACACCTTC. It encodes CASSEGSGPNGYTF.

Only a few counts were recorded for this clone. The chain carries TRBV28 and TRBJ2-1, with 7 bases identical to TRBD2. V trimming: 6 bases; J trimming: 0 bases; junction bases outside the gene matches: 8. Germline V lookup: CDR1 MDHEN, CDR2 SYDVKM. The CDR3 is 16 amino acids. The CDR3 DNA is TGTGCCAGCAGCCTCAGACTAGCCAGCTCCTACAATGAGCAGTTCTTC. Translation gives CASSLRLASSYNEQFF.

CDR3 DNA sequence: TGCAGCGGCCAGGAGAACACTGAAGCTTTCTTT. Its protein product is CSGQENTEAFF. This chain joins TRBV29-1 and TRBJ1-1; D is ambiguous. The V end was cut by 7 bases, the J end by 1 base, with 7 bases between. This CDR3 is 11 amino acids long. The germline gives CDR1 SQVTM, CDR2 ANQGSEA. Filled out from reference TRBV29-1 and TRBJ1-1, the complete variable domain reads SAVISQKPSRDICQRGTSLTIQCQVDSQVTMMFWYRQQPGQSLTLIATANQGSEATYESGFVIDKFPISRPNLTFSTLTVSNMSPEDSSIYLCSGQENTEAFFGQGTRLTVV.

The chain is built from TRBV4-3 and TRBJ2-5; D might be TRBD2 (6 bases). The CDR3 covers 13 residues. V was pared by 4 bases and J by 7 bases, with 13 bases between. Germline values: CDR1 LGHNA, CDR2 YSLEER. The CDR3 loop reads CASSLAPGGTQYF. The DNA of the CDR3 is TGCGCCAGCAGCCTCGCCCCCGGGGGGACCCAGTACTTC.

This clone was seen only a few times. This sequence joins TRBV28 and TRBJ1-2; the D gene is possibly TRBD1 (5 bases). The CDR3 spans 14 residues. V gave up 5 bases and J gave up 8 bases, with 18 bases separating them. Germline V gene data show CDR1 as MDHEN and CDR2 as SYDVKM. CDR3 residues: CASSDPQGGKGYTF. The CDR3 DNA is TGTGCCAGCAGTGACCCCCAGGGAGGAAAGGGCTACACCTTC.

The chain carries TRBV7-2 and TRBJ1-1; possible D gene TRBD1, 6 bases. The CDR3 runs to 13 residues. Germline V gene sequence: CDR1 SGHTA, CDR2 FQGNSA. The V gene lost 4 bases and the J gene lost 4 bases, with 10 bases spanning the gap. The CDR3 DNA reads as TGTGCCAGCAGCTGGGGGGGGCGCACTGAAGCTTTCTTT. Its protein is CASSWGGRTEAFF. Combining the CDR3 with reference TRBV7-2 and TRBJ1-1 gives the whole variable domain GAGVSQSPSNKVTEKGKDVELRCDPISGHTALYWYRQSLGQGLEFLIYFQGNSAPDKSGLPSDRFSAERTGGSVSTLTIQRTQQEDSAVYLCASSWGGRTEAFFGQGTRLTVV.

By share, this clone counts as medium-sized (0.01 to 0.1%). J is TRBJ2-3 and V is TRBV6-6; no definite D call. This CDR3 contains 14 residues. Germline CDR1 reads MNHNY; CDR2 reads SVGAGI (reference sequence). V lost 2 bases and J 6 bases, leaving 12 bases between the germline ends. CDR3: CASSYVPVGDTQYF. In DNA, the CDR3 is TGTGCCAGCAGTTACGTCCCAGTCGGGGATACGCAGTATTTT.

The chain combines TRBV20-1 with TRBJ2-7; D not resolved. The V end was cut by 6 bases, the J end by 0 bases, with 6 bases between. The germline CDR1 and CDR2 sequences are DFQATT and SNEGSKA (reference sequence). The CDR3 length is 11 residues. The CDR3, as DNA: TGCAGTGCCTCTCCCTCCTACGAGCAGTACTTC. Translating it yields CSASPSYEQYF.